These T cell receptor beta chains were read from a single sample in a study of blood T cell repertoires in COVID-19. The repertoire was sequenced with immunoSEQ multiplex PCR; TCRdb's copy has only in-frame clones and lacks some. The repertoire holds fewer than 20,000 clones, with roughly 82% as singletons. Sequenced material: peripheral blood. Receptor source: a woman aged 70-85 years with active COVID-19. Both conserved end residues are part of each CDR3. The D gene is left open where the match is weak.

V gene	J gene	D gene	CDR3 protein
TRBV21-1	TRBJ1-4	NA	CASSKPQGPTNEKLFF
TRBV3-1/TRBV3-2	TRBJ2-1	NA	CASSQDRRAYNEQFF
TRBV27	TRBJ2-1	NA	CASSFVAANEQFF
TRBV20-1	TRBJ2-5	NA	CSASPGLQETQYF
TRBV28	TRBJ2-4	TRBD1	CASSEPGQGNIQYF
TRBV9	TRBJ1-1	NA	CASSAPTENTEAFF
TRBV21-1	TRBJ2-1	NA	CASSTDQGPVVNEQFF
TRBV6-2/TRBV6-3	TRBJ2-1	NA	CASSSGGASEFF
TRBV19	TRBJ1-4	TRBD1	CASSDRTGWSEKLFF
TRBV2	TRBJ2-7	NA	CASVSDSQGQGEQYF
TRBV5-4	TRBJ1-3	NA	CASSPATGNTIYF
TRBV5-1	TRBJ2-7	NA	CASSLLQSELSYEQYF
TRBV27	TRBJ2-3	TRBD1	CASSEWDRGTDTQYF
TRBV6-2/TRBV6-3	TRBJ2-2	TRBD2	CASSLTSGSNTGELFF
TRBV4-3	TRBJ2-3	TRBD2	CASSQDAPSGSGTDTQYF
TRBV20-1	TRBJ2-1	NA	CSALGLSEQFF
TRBV4-3	TRBJ2-1	TRBD1	CASSPTGQPKEQFF
TRBV28	TRBJ2-2	TRBD1	CASLRRDRWTGELFF
TRBV18	TRBJ2-7	TRBD1	CASSAGTGEGYEQYF
TRBV5-1	TRBJ2-1	NA	CASSLIGGSYNEQFF
TRBV11-2	TRBJ2-3	TRBD2	CASSLGLAGGPATDTQYF
TRBV7-2	TRBJ2-3	NA	CASSLASPAGPSTDTQYF
TRBV24-1	TRBJ2-3	NA	CATSDQRSASDTQYF
TRBV5-5	TRBJ2-5	NA	CASSLRSQETQYF
TRBV9	TRBJ2-1	TRBD2	CASSVKPGLVNEQFF
TRBV6-5	TRBJ2-3	NA	CASSYLAGPDTQYF
TRBV3-1/TRBV3-2	TRBJ2-7	TRBD1	CASSGTGTGLYEQYF
TRBV7-9	TRBJ1-1	NA	CASSLQENTEAFF
TRBV7-2	TRBJ1-2	TRBD1	CASSPHTGEGYTF
TRBV7-6	TRBJ2-5	TRBD2	CASSLQGGEAETQYF